Below are 26 T cell receptor beta chains sequenced from a single sample in a study of OX40 agonist ivuxolimab in advanced cancers. Assay used: immunoSEQ multiplex PCR; TCRdb lists only in-frame clones, some missing. The sample lists 60,000 to 70,000 clones, roughly 85% occurring once. The specimen comprised CD4+ or CD8+ T cells sorted from blood, sampled in a trial of the OX40 agonist ivuxolimab. Receptors were obtained from an adult with an advanced solid tumor such as melanoma, head and neck, liver or kidney cancer.

The chain couples TRBV6-6 to TRBJ2-2, with D tentatively TRBD1 or TRBD2 (7 bases each). Germline assignment: CDR1 MNHNY and CDR2 SVGAGI (reference sequence). Trimming stripped 4 bases from V and 6 bases from J, with 18 bases between. The CDR3 consists of 16 residues. Written as DNA, the CDR3 is TGTGCCAGCAGTTCCCTATCGTCAGGGGGGGCCGGGGAGCTGTTTTTT. This translates into CASSSLSSGGAGELFF.

The chain uses TRBV6-1 and TRBJ2-5; D may be TRBD1 (6 bases). The CDR3 has 14 residues. The V end lost 7 bases, the J end lost 5 bases, and 17 bases lay between the germline ends. Germline loops: CDR1 MNHNS, CDR2 SASEGT. Here the CDR3 reads CASIRDNGQETQYF. The DNA of the CDR3 is TGTGCCAGCATCCGGGACAACGGGCAGGAGACCCAGTACTTC.

The chain employs TRBV9 and TRBJ2-1; D is unresolved. V shed 4 bases and J shed 5 bases, with 16 bases lying between them. The CDR3 totals 15 residues. Germline loops: CDR1 SGDLS, CDR2 YYNGEE. The CDR3 coding sequence is TGTGCCAGCAGCTATGAAACCGGCCCCGACAATGAGCAGTTCTTC. Translated, it gives CASSYETGPDNEQFF.

This chain connects TRBV19 to TRBJ2-1; D gene unclear. V was cut by 7 bases and J by 12 bases, with 4 bases left in between. From germline, CDR1 is LNHDA and CDR2 SQIVND (reference sequence). The CDR3 runs to 8 residues. The DNA of the CDR3 is TGTGCCAGTAACTCGCAGTTCTTC. It specifies CASNSQFF.

The CDR3 DNA is TGTGCCTGGGCCAGGGGAAGTAAAGAGACCCAGTACTTC. It translates to CAWARGSKETQYF. The chain joins TRBV30 to TRBJ2-5, with D possibly being TRBD1 (6 bases). The ends were cut back, 5 bases at V and 3 bases at J, with 13 bases in the middle. Germline V lookup: CDR1 GTSNPN, CDR2 SVGIG (reference sequence). The CDR3 runs 13 residues. Using reference TRBV30 and TRBJ2-5 for the parts outside the CDR3, the full variable domain is SQTIHQWPATLVQPVGSPLSLECTVEGTSNPNLYWYRQAAGRGLQLLFYSVGIGQISSEVPQNLSASRPQDRQFILSSKKLLLSDSGFYLCAWARGSKETQYFGPGTRLLVL.

This chain joins TRBV5-1 and TRBJ2-1; the match to TRBD2 covers 8 bases. The germline gives CDR1 SGHRS, CDR2 YFSETQ. The CDR3 contains 16 residues. V shed 0 bases, J shed 6 bases, and the junction held 8 bases outside the gene matches. CDR3: CASSLERLAGVNEQFF. CDR3 nucleotide sequence: TGCGCCAGCAGCTTGGAGCGGCTAGCGGGTGTCAATGAGCAGTTCTTC.

The chain combines TRBV11-3 with TRBJ1-2, with unresolved D. V was cut by 1 base and J by 0 bases, with 6 bases left in between. The CDR3 runs 14 residues. Germline CDR1 SGHNT, CDR2 YENEEA. The CDR3 sequence is CASSLGRANYGYTF. The DNA for the CDR3 is TGTGCCAGCAGCTTAGGCCGCGCTAACTATGGCTACACCTTC.

CDR3 region: CASSPGNTYEQYF. CDR3 DNA sequence: TGTGCCAGCAGCCCCGGGAATACCTACGAGCAGTACTTC. The chain employs TRBV9 and TRBJ2-7, with D maybe TRBD2 (5 bases). The germline gives CDR1 SGDLS, CDR2 YYNGEE. The CDR3 spans 13 residues. V shed 4 bases and J shed 2 bases, with 10 bases lying between them.

The chain links TRBV15 to TRBJ2-2; 7 bases match TRBD1. The CDR3 consists of 13 residues. V shed 5 bases and J 4 bases; nucleotides not matched to a gene: 1. Germline V gene data show CDR1 as LNHNV and CDR2 as YYDKDF (reference sequence). This CDR3 is CATSRQGTGELFF. CDR3 nucleotide sequence: TGTGCCACCAGCCGACAGGGCACCGGGGAGCTGTTTTTT.

This clone has just one count. The chain uses TRBV30 and TRBJ2-7, with D possibly being TRBD1 (5 bases). This CDR3 spans 15 amino acids. CDR1 and CDR2 (germline): GTSNPN, SVGIG (reference sequence). V lost 4 bases, J lost 2 bases, and 18 bases lay in between. CDR3 protein: CAWNRGGYLTYEQYF. As DNA, the CDR3 is TGTGCCTGGAATAGGGGTGGCTACCTCACCTACGAGCAGTACTTC.

This chain uses TRBV6-1 with TRBJ1-2, with D perhaps matching TRBD1 (6 bases). Germline V CDR1 and CDR2: MNHNS, SASEGT. Trimming removed 6 bases from V and 1 base from J, with 9 bases in between. The CDR3 totals 13 residues. Here the CDR3 DNA reads TGTGCCAGCAGATACAGGGTTAACTATGGCTACACCTTC. This encodes CASRYRVNYGYTF.

CDR3 DNA sequence: TGTGCCAGCAGTTACCAACCGACAGGTTCATATGGCTACACCTTC. The encoded protein is CASSYQPTGSYGYTF. This rearrangement joins TRBV6-5 to TRBJ1-2, with D possibly matching TRBD1 (6 bases). The V and J ends lost 2 bases and 5 bases respectively, with 15 bases between them. Per germline, CDR1 MNHEY and CDR2 SVGAGI. The CDR3 is 15 residues long.

The chain recombines TRBV28 with TRBJ2-7, with 16 positions matching TRBD2. J was trimmed by 4 bases and V by 6 bases; bases with no gene match: 18. This CDR3 has 20 residues. The germline gives CDR1 MDHEN, CDR2 SYDVKM. The CDR3, as DNA: TGTGCCAGCAGCCCACACTCCGGGACTAGCGGGAGGGCCAAGTCGTACGAGCAGTACTTC. This gives the protein CASSPHSGTSGRAKSYEQYF.

The rearrangement uses TRBV28 and TRBJ2-5; TRBD1 agrees at 7 bases. This CDR3 region has 16 residues. Trimming at V came to 5 bases and at J to 4 bases, leaving 13 bases not matched to a gene. The germline V gene encodes CDR1 MDHEN and CDR2 SYDVKM. The CDR3 coding sequence is TGTGCCAGCAGTACCCCGGACAGGAAGGGGTCAGAGACCCAGTACTTC. Translation gives CASSTPDRKGSETQYF.

The genes are TRBV9 and TRBJ2-3; TRBD2 might be the D (5 bases). With 4 bases removed from V and 2 bases from J, the gap between germline ends came to 11 bases. This CDR3 has 14 residues. The V gene's germline CDR1 is SGDLS and CDR2 YYNGEE. This CDR3 is CASSPSSSTDTQYF. The DNA of the CDR3 is TGTGCCAGCAGCCCTAGCAGCTCCACAGATACGCAGTATTTT.

The V gene is TRBV10-1, the J gene TRBJ2-7, with a possible D match to TRBD2 (6 bases). V was clipped by 3 bases and J by 6 bases, with 9 bases between them. The CDR3 covers 12 residues. Germline V gene lookup returns CDR1 WNHNN and CDR2 SYGVQD (reference sequence). CDR3 amino acids: CASSDSGGEQYF. Here the CDR3 DNA reads TGCGCCAGCAGTGACTCCGGGGGCGAGCAGTACTTC.

There are a few counts of this clone. The V and J genes are TRBV4-1 and TRBJ1-2; a weak D match, TRBD1 (6 bases). Germline CDR1 is MGHRA and CDR2 is YSYEKL. The length of the CDR3 is 14 residues. The V end was cut by 0 bases, the J end by 7 bases, with 12 bases between. CDR3 sequence: CASSQDQGMSGYTF. CDR3 nucleotides: TGCGCCAGCAGCCAAGATCAGGGGATGTCTGGCTACACCTTC.

The rearrangement uses TRBV7-6 and TRBJ2-7, with 13 positions matching TRBD2. The CDR3 is 15 amino acids. The V gene's germline CDR1 is SGHVS and CDR2 FNYEAQ. The trim removed 3 bases at V and 7 bases at J, leaving 6 bases unmatched. The CDR3 here is CASSLGLAGTGEQYF. The DNA of the CDR3 is TGTGCCAGCAGCTTGGGACTAGCGGGAACGGGGGAGCAGTACTTC. Together with reference TRBV7-6 and TRBJ2-7, the CDR3 gives the full variable domain: GAGVSQSPRYKVTKRGQDVALRCDPISGHVSLYWYRQALGQGPEFLTYFNYEAQQDKSGLPNDRFSAERPEGSISTLTIQRTEQRDSAMYRCASSLGLAGTGEQYFGPGTRLTVT.

The chain is built from TRBV6-5 and TRBJ2-2, with 8 bases matching TRBD1. The ends lost 5 bases at V and 6 bases at J; junction bases unmatched: 2. Germline V gene lookup returns CDR1 MNHEY and CDR2 SVGAGI. The CDR3 extends over 13 amino acids. CDR3 DNA: TGTGCCAGCAGTCGACAGGGGCCCGGGGAGCTGTTTTTT. This translates into CASSRQGPGELFF.

The J gene is TRBJ2-2, the V gene TRBV27, with a possible D match to TRBD2 (6 bases). The CDR3 contains 16 residues. V lost 4 bases, J lost 0 bases, and 12 bases lay in between. CDR1 MNHEY and CDR2 SMNVEV come from the germline V gene (reference sequence). The CDR3 spells CASSSYSGSNTGELFF. DNA of the CDR3: TGTGCCAGCAGTTCATATAGCGGTTCGAACACCGGGGAGCTGTTTTTT.

CDR3 loop: CASSAWDTERTSPLHF. The CDR3 region has the DNA TGTGCCAGCAGCGCTTGGGACACGGAGAGGACCTCACCCCTCCACTTT. The V call is TRBV5-4, the J call TRBJ1-6, with D possibly TRBD1 on 6 matching bases. The CDR3 spans 16 residues. The germline V gene has CDR1 SGHNT and CDR2 YYREEE (reference sequence). Trimming pared 4 bases from V and 10 bases from J, leaving 21 bases between.

This chain links TRBV11-3 with TRBJ2-1; D unclear. V was shortened by 10 bases and J by 2 bases, with 15 bases between the two germline ends. The CDR3 contains 14 residues. CDR1 SGHNT and CDR2 YENEEA come from the germline V gene. The CDR3 loop reads CANPAKWTYNEQFF. CDR3 sequence (DNA): TGTGCCAACCCCGCGAAGTGGACCTACAATGAGCAGTTCTTC.

CDR3 in DNA: TGTGCCAGCAGTCCAAGACAGAGCTACAATGAGCAGTTCTTC. The encoded protein is CASSPRQSYNEQFF. V is TRBV6-5 and J is TRBJ2-1; tentative D call: TRBD1 (5 bases). Trimming left V 5 bases short and J 3 bases short, with 11 bases between. The germline V gene has CDR1 MNHEY and CDR2 SVGAGI. The CDR3 has 14 amino acids.

The chain links TRBV4-1 to TRBJ2-5; TRBD1 matches 7 bases. The CDR3 runs to 16 residues. V dropped 2 bases and J dropped 5; count of bases not matched to a gene: 11. CDR1 and CDR2 (germline): MGHRA, YSYEKL. The CDR3 reads CASSQQDRTLGETQYF. In DNA, the CDR3 is TGCGCCAGCAGCCAACAGGACAGGACCCTAGGGGAGACCCAGTACTTC.

This chain joins TRBV7-9 and TRBJ2-2; the match to TRBD1 covers 7 bases. This CDR3 has 15 residues. The V gene end was trimmed by 1 base and the J gene end by 5 bases; junction bases not matched to a gene: 4. Germline V gene data show CDR1 as SEHNR and CDR2 as FQNEAQ (reference sequence). The CDR3: CASSLGQGRTGELFF. The CDR3 DNA sequence: TGTGCCAGCAGCTTAGGACAGGGTCGGACCGGGGAGCTGTTTTTT.

The chain has TRBV28 and TRBJ1-2; TRBD1 agrees at 9 bases. Germline V CDR1 and CDR2: MDHEN, SYDVKM. V shed 5 bases, J shed 8 bases, and the junction held 9 bases outside the gene matches. There are 14 residues in the CDR3. This chain's CDR3 is CASSAWGQGQGYTF. CDR3 nucleotide sequence: TGTGCCAGCAGTGCCTGGGGACAGGGCCAAGGCTACACCTTC.